This T cell receptor (beta chain) was observed in a study of shared clonotypes between healthy human individuals. Notes on the study in general: Relative to their counterparts shared across all four donors, non-shared clonotypes exhibited diminished generation probabilities.

The authors ran the assay at deep level. Profiled with immunoSEQ multiplex PCR; TCRdb holds only in-frame clones, not every one. Of about a million clones listed, 76% are singletons. This clone was counted only a few times. The antigen is not known. V was trimmed by 1 base and J by 4 bases, leaving 5 bases between them. CDR3 size: 12 residues. Per the germline V gene, CDR1 is MGHDK and CDR2 is SYGVNS. This chain links TRBV25-1 with TRBJ2-7; maybe TRBD2 (5 bases). Sequences were obtained from memory CD4+ T cells sorted from blood. The sample's subset: CD45RA-negative fraction. This sequence was found in a man aged 18 to 29 in good health. CDR3 bases: TGTGCCAGCAGTGAATGGGAGTACGAGCAGTACTTC. Protein product: CASSEWEYEQYF.